This T cell receptor beta chain came from a study of blood T cell repertoires in COVID-19. Source study methods: The authors estimated nucleated cell counts from reference gene primer amplification. Sequencing was performed with immunoSEQ multiplex PCR; in TCRdb, only in-frame clones are kept and a portion is missing. V and J calls plus clone size are reproduced from that table; the DNA served to infer D and trimming. Of hundreds of thousands of clones in the sample, 85% to 90% are singletons; the top ten hold about 8.2%. V shed 5 bases, J shed 6 bases, and the junction held 9 bases outside the gene matches. There are 14 residues in the CDR3. Looked up from germline, CDR1 is DFQATT and CDR2 is SNEGSKA (reference sequence).

This clonotype was sampled from a woman aged 45-60 years with COVID-19, enrolled during active disease. The chain recombines TRBV20-1 with TRBJ2-3; TRBD2 aligns across 9 bases. The sequencing input was peripheral blood. The CDR3, as DNA: TGCAGTGCTGGTGTAGCGGGGGCAGCGGATACGCAGTATTTT. Protein sequence: CSAGVAGAADTQYF.